This TCR beta chain was captured in a study of brain T cells in children with intractable seizures. Concerning this clone: Its antigen remains unknown.

Surgery cases with the highest brain T cell transcript signatures were chosen for sequencing. Patients received at least one anti-epileptic drug before surgery. Study findings and constraints: Only CDR3 sequence similarity suggested viral specificity, without known HCMV serostatus. Clones missing pre-surgery may reflect undersampling of that blood sample.

V was shortened by 1 base and J by 5 bases, with 18 bases between the two germline ends. The germline CDR1 and CDR2 sequences are SGHVS and FNYEAQ. The CDR3 runs to 17 residues. Only in-frame clones appear in the TCRdb table, and some are missing; sequencing was by immunoSEQ multiplex PCR. In the table there are over 95,000 clones, 94% of which are singletons. Source: peripheral blood, taken at surgery. This sequence originates from a boy younger than two with hemimegalencephaly and intractable seizures. The chain couples TRBV7-6 to TRBJ2-1, with D maybe TRBD2 (6 bases). The CDR3 sequence is CASSLVPGRLGDNEQFF. The CDR3 DNA is TGTGCCAGCAGCTTAGTTCCAGGGAGGTTAGGAGACAATGAGCAGTTCTTC.